The 27 T cell receptor beta chains reported below all come from one sample, sequenced in a study of OX40 agonist ivuxolimab in advanced cancers. Sequencing was performed with immunoSEQ multiplex PCR; in TCRdb, only in-frame clones are kept and a portion is missing. The table has roughly 77,000 clones, approximately 85% seen once. The specimen comprised CD4+ or CD8+ T cells sorted from blood, sampled in a trial of the OX40 agonist ivuxolimab. The source is an adult with an advanced solid tumor such as melanoma, head and neck, liver or kidney cancer.

The rearrangement uses TRBV5-1 and TRBJ2-4, with D perhaps being TRBD1 or TRBD2 (5 bases each). The ends were cut back, 3 bases at V and 0 bases at J, with 10 bases in the middle. CDR1 is SGHRS and CDR2 is YFSETQ in the germline V gene. CDR3 length: 15 residues. The CDR3 coding sequence is TGCGCCAGCAGCTGGGACGCTCCAGCCAAAAACATTCAGTACTTC. It translates to CASSWDAPAKNIQYF.

This rearrangement joins TRBV7-2 to TRBJ1-2, with TRBD1 identical over 7 bases. The V gene's germline CDR1 is SGHTA and CDR2 FQGNSA. The CDR3 runs to 15 residues. Losses at the gene ends were 5 bases for V and 4 bases for J; bases not matched to a gene: 10. Here the CDR3 reads CASSTRTGDSYGYTF. The DNA for the CDR3 is TGTGCCAGCAGCACACGAACAGGGGATAGCTATGGCTACACCTTC.

The chain combines TRBV19 with TRBJ2-5, with no clear D. CDR1 LNHDA and CDR2 SQIVND come from the germline V gene (reference sequence). This CDR3 region has 12 residues. V was pared by 2 bases and J by 4 bases, with 5 bases between. CDR3 nucleotides: TGTGCCAGTAGTATAAATGGAGAGACCCAGTACTTC. Protein product: CASSINGETQYF.

The chain combines TRBV15 with TRBJ1-5; D unclear. The CDR3 has 16 amino acids. The germline V and J ends were trimmed by 0 bases and 4 bases, with 13 bases remaining between them. Germline CDR1 and CDR2: LNHNV and YYDKDF (reference sequence). CDR3 sequence (DNA): TGTGCCACCAGCAGAGATCTGGCGTCCCCTAATCAGCCCCAGCATTTT. It yields the protein CATSRDLASPNQPQHF.

J is TRBJ1-1 and V is TRBV28; TRBD1 matches at 7 bases. The V gene end was trimmed by 1 base and the J gene end by 4 bases; junction bases not matched to a gene: 6. The CDR3 has 15 residues. Per germline, CDR1 MDHEN and CDR2 SYDVKM. Here the CDR3 DNA reads TGTGCCAGCAGTTTATCATTCAGGGGGGGCACTGAAGCTTTCTTT. Protein sequence: CASSLSFRGGTEAFF.

The rearrangement joins TRBV28 to TRBJ1-2, with D unresolved. The V end was cut by 3 bases, the J end by 5 bases, with 7 bases between. The CDR3 contains 12 residues. CDR1 MDHEN and CDR2 SYDVKM come from the germline V gene. The CDR3 nucleotides are TGTGCCAGCAGTTTCAACCAGTATGGCTACACCTTC. It is translated as CASSFNQYGYTF.

The chain is built from TRBV9 and TRBJ1-1, with D unclear. CDR1 and CDR2 (germline): SGDLS, YYNGEE. The CDR3 totals 13 residues. The ends were cut back, 0 bases at V and 7 bases at J, with 10 bases in the middle. The CDR3 DNA follows: TGTGCCAGCAGCGTAGAGGATGTGGGTGAAGCTTTCTTT. Translation: CASSVEDVGEAFF. Full variable domain (outside the CDR3, taken from reference TRBV9 and TRBJ1-1): DSGVTQTPKHLITATGQRVTLRCSPRSGDLSVYWYQQSLDQGLQFLIQYYNGEERAKGNILERFSAQQFPDLHSELNLSSLELGDSALYFCASSVEDVGEAFFGQGTRLTVV.

The gene calls are TRBV1 and TRBJ1-1; the table's D gene call, TRBD1, was not cross checked with the DNA. TRBV1 is recorded as a pseudogene. The CDR3 length is 18 residues. CDR3 nucleotides: TGCACCAGCAGCCAAGATTTGGGCCCCGGGACACCTGAAGCTGAAGCTTTCTTT. Encoded protein: CTSSQDLGPGTPEAEAFF.

The genes are TRBV6-1 and TRBJ2-5; TRBD2 aligns across 11 bases. V trimming: 1 base; J trimming: 1 base; junction bases outside the gene matches: 5. Per germline, CDR1 MNHNS and CDR2 SASEGT. The CDR3 sequence is 17 residues long. The CDR3 nucleotides are TGTGCCAGCAGTGAAGAACTAGCGGGGGCTCTCCAAGAGACCCAGTACTTC. This translates into CASSEELAGALQETQYF.

The chain combines TRBV6-1 with TRBJ1-6; 9 nucleotides agree with TRBD1. The trim removed 3 bases at V and 8 bases at J, leaving 5 bases unmatched. Germline CDR1 and CDR2: MNHNS and SASEGT. The CDR3 has 15 residues. The CDR3 region has the DNA TGTGCCAGCAGTGATCGGACAGGGGTTTATTCACCCCTCCACTTT. Its translation is CASSDRTGVYSPLHF.

This chain links TRBV30 with TRBJ1-2; D might be TRBD1 (6 bases). This CDR3 comprises 13 residues. Per germline, CDR1 GTSNPN and CDR2 SVGIG (reference sequence). V was pared by 7 bases and J by 4 bases, with 16 bases between. As DNA, the CDR3 is TGTGCCTCGGCTCCAGGGGCCCGCTATGGCTACACCTTC. Translation: CASAPGARYGYTF.

The V and J genes are TRBV19 and TRBJ1-5, with TRBD1 matching 7 bases. Germline V lookup: CDR1 LNHDA, CDR2 SQIVND (reference sequence). This CDR3 is built from 12 residues. V lost 6 bases to trimming and J lost 7 bases; unmatched junction nucleotides: 3. DNA for the CDR3: TGTGCCAGTAGGGCAGGGGGACAGCCCCAGCATTTT. As protein: CASRAGGQPQHF.

J is TRBJ1-3 and V is TRBV4-3, with a possible D match to TRBD1 (5 bases). Trimming pared 1 base from V and 4 bases from J, leaving 17 bases between. This CDR3 has 17 residues. Germline lookup yields CDR1 LGHNA and CDR2 YSLEER. CDR3 DNA: TGCGCCAGCAGCCAAGCGGCGGGGCTTTTTTCCGGAAACACCATATATTTT. It is translated as CASSQAAGLFSGNTIYF.

This sequence joins TRBV14 and TRBJ1-2, with D uncertain. Germline CDR1 and CDR2: SGHDN and FVKESK. The CDR3 runs 14 residues. Trimming left V 10 bases short and J 5 bases short, with 20 bases between. The chain's CDR3 is CAIPKVEERYGYTF. CDR3 in DNA: TGTGCCATCCCCAAGGTCGAGGAAAGATATGGCTACACCTTC.

This rearrangement joins TRBV7-9 to TRBJ2-3; TRBD2 might be the D (7 bases). The V gene lost 4 bases and the J gene lost 7 bases, with 18 bases spanning the gap. The germline CDR1 and CDR2 sequences are SEHNR and FQNEAQ (reference sequence). This CDR3 contains 15 residues. CDR3: CASSSSGGSSNTQYF. CDR3 DNA: TGTGCCAGCAGCTCCTCGGGGGGCAGTTCAAATACGCAGTATTTT.

J is TRBJ1-2 and V is TRBV11-2; 7 positions agree with TRBD1. The CDR3 extends over 15 amino acids. V was pared by 4 bases and J by 8 bases, with 13 bases of the junction left unmatched. Germline V gene lookup returns CDR1 SGHAT and CDR2 FQNNGV. The CDR3 nucleotides read TGTGCCAGCAGCTCCCTAGCGACAGGGTTTAGCGGCTACACCTTC. This encodes CASSSLATGFSGYTF.

This chain connects TRBV2 to TRBJ2-7; D may be TRBD1 (6 bases). V was clipped by 3 bases and J by 13 bases, with 31 bases between them. This CDR3 region has 17 residues. Per germline, CDR1 SNHLY and CDR2 FYNNEI. Here the CDR3 reads CASSDQYLGGTGKLCYF. CDR3 in DNA: TGTGCCAGCAGTGATCAGTATTTAGGCGGAACAGGGAAATTGTGCTACTTC.

This chain connects TRBV2 to TRBJ1-2; D gene ambiguous. The CDR3 spans 13 residues. The germline V gene has CDR1 SNHLY and CDR2 FYNNEI. V was cut by 4 bases and J by 3 bases, with 9 bases left in between. This CDR3 reads CASSVDPDYGYTF. In nucleotides, the CDR3 is TGTGCCAGCAGTGTAGATCCAGACTATGGCTACACCTTC.

This clone has only a few counts. The rearrangement joins TRBV30 to TRBJ1-5; no firm D call. Germline V lookup: CDR1 GTSNPN, CDR2 SVGIG (reference sequence). With 2 bases removed from V and 6 bases from J, the gap between germline ends came to 11 bases. The CDR3 contains 13 residues. Written as DNA, the CDR3 is TGTGCCTGGAGTTTGGGGAAAGGTCAGCCCCAGCATTTT. Its translation: CAWSLGKGQPQHF. Together with reference TRBV30 and TRBJ1-5, the CDR3 gives the full variable domain: SQTIHQWPATLVQPVGSPLSLECTVEGTSNPNLYWYRQAAGRGLQLLFYSVGIGQISSEVPQNLSASRPQDRQFILSSKKLLLSDSGFYLCAWSLGKGQPQHFGDGTRLSIL.

This clone was detected only once. The rearrangement joins TRBV19 to TRBJ1-1, with 9 positions matching TRBD1. The germline V gene encodes CDR1 LNHDA and CDR2 SQIVND (reference sequence). The CDR3 has 16 amino acids. The V and J ends lost 5 bases and 1 base, in that order; junction bases with no gene match: 8. CDR3 in DNA: TGTGCCAGTAGTCGATTAGGGACAGGGACGAACACTGAAGCTTTCTTT. It yields the protein CASSRLGTGTNTEAFF.

The rearrangement joins TRBV7-9 to TRBJ2-1; 11 bases agree with TRBD1. Germline V gene data show CDR1 as SEHNR and CDR2 as FQNEAQ (reference sequence). The CDR3 runs to 15 residues. V dropped 5 bases and J dropped 10; count of bases not matched to a gene: 10. CDR3 sequence: CASSPGTGGKEEQFF. CDR3 bases: TGTGCCAGCAGCCCCGGGACAGGGGGGAAGGAGGAGCAGTTCTTC.

This chain links TRBV29-1 with TRBJ2-1; 8 bases are a match to TRBD1. J lost 8 bases, V lost 5 bases, and 11 bases had no gene match. Germline CDR1 and CDR2: SQVTM and ANQGSEA. The CDR3 loop spans 14 amino acids. CDR3 sequence (DNA): TGCAGCGTTCCTTCCAGGGGGCGCAGGGATGAGCAGTTCTTC. As protein: CSVPSRGRRDEQFF.

This clone was seen only a few times. This sequence joins TRBV19 and TRBJ2-7; unclear D gene. The germline CDR1 and CDR2 sequences are LNHDA and SQIVND (reference sequence). Trimming shortened V by 3 bases and J by 4 bases, and 10 bases separated the two germline ends. The CDR3 runs to 13 residues. CDR3 sequence: CASSMSRGYEQYF. The CDR3 bases are TGTGCCAGTAGTATGTCCAGAGGATACGAGCAGTACTTC.

The chain is built from TRBV7-6 and TRBJ2-5; 15 bases align to TRBD2. The CDR3 contains 17 residues. The J segment lost 5 bases and the V segment lost 5 bases, leaving 9 bases of the junction unmatched. Germline V gives CDR1 SGHVS, CDR2 FNYEAQ. CDR3 coding DNA: TGTGCCAGCAGCCCGCGGACTAGCGGGGGGGCCTGGGAGACCCAGTACTTC. Residues: CASSPRTSGGAWETQYF.

The chain has TRBV7-8 and TRBJ1-5, with D unclear. With 4 bases removed from V and 7 bases from J, the gap between germline ends came to 14 bases. Germline V CDR1 and CDR2: SGHVS, FQNEAQ. The CDR3 covers 14 residues. The DNA for the CDR3 is TGTGCCAGCAGCTCTTTTGAGACCTTCCAGCCCCAGCATTTT. Its protein is CASSSFETFQPQHF.

The chain is built from TRBV7-2 and TRBJ1-2; D is possibly TRBD1 (5 bases). The CDR3 loop spans 13 amino acids. The V and J ends lost 1 base and 14 bases respectively, with 17 bases between them. Per germline, CDR1 SGHTA and CDR2 FQGNSA. The CDR3 sequence: CASSLVVFGGDTF. CDR3 coding DNA: TGTGCCAGCAGCTTAGTTGTCTTCGGGGGTGATACCTTC. Drawing the rest from reference TRBV7-2 and TRBJ1-2, the complete variable domain is GAGVSQSPSNKVTEKGKDVELRCDPISGHTALYWYRQSLGQGLEFLIYFQGNSAPDKSGLPSDRFSAERTGGSVSTLTIQRTQQEDSAVYLCASSLVVFGGDTFGSGTRLTVV.

In DNA, the CDR3 is TGCGCCAGCAGCCTGGAAAGCTGGGGGACTGAAGCTTTCTTT. It yields the protein CASSLESWGTEAFF. The chain uses TRBV5-1 and TRBJ1-1; D might be TRBD1 (5 bases). Germline values: CDR1 SGHRS, CDR2 YFSETQ. The CDR3 sequence is 14 residues long. Trimming took 4 bases from V and 5 from J, leaving 15 bases between them.